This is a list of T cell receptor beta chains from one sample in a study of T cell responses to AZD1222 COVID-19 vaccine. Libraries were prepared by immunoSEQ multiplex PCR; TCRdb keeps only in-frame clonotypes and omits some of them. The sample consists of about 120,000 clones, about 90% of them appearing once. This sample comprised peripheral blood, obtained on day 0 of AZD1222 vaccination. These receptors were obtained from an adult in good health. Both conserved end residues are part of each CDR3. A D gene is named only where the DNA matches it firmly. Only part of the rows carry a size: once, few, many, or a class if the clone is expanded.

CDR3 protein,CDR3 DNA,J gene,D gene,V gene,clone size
CATSPGSGRGAQYF,TGTGCCACCTCACCCGGCAGCGGGAGAGGGGCCCAGTACTTC,TRBJ2-5,TRBD2,TRBV27,NA
CASSEGYNSPLHF,TGTGCCAGCAGTGAGGGTTATAATTCACCCCTCCACTTT,TRBJ1-6,NA,TRBV6-1,NA
CASSVAWGGLGELFF,TGTGCCAGCAGCGTAGCTTGGGGAGGTTTAGGGGAGCTGTTTTTT,TRBJ2-2,NA,TRBV9,NA
CASSQGLGRAGELFF,TGTGCCAGCAGCCAAGGTCTGGGAAGAGCCGGGGAGCTGTTTTTT,TRBJ2-2,NA,TRBV4-2,NA
CASSFTGNSGNTIYF,TGTGCCAGCAGCTTTACAGGGAACTCTGGAAACACCATATATTTT,TRBJ1-3,NA,TRBV7-9,NA
CASSRDIKQETQYF,TGTGCCAGCAGCCGGGACATTAAACAAGAGACCCAGTACTTC,TRBJ2-5,NA,TRBV14,NA
CASSQDSVLMNTEAFF,TGCGCCAGCAGCCAAGATTCGGTGCTAATGAACACTGAAGCTTTCTTT,TRBJ1-1,NA,TRBV4-1,NA
CASSLEGDLGTEAFF,TGCGCCAGCAGCTTGGAGGGGGACCTGGGGACTGAAGCTTTCTTT,TRBJ1-1,NA,TRBV5-1,NA
CASSYSLELGNTIYF,TGTGCCAGCAGTTACTCGTTGGAACTCGGAAACACCATATATTTT,TRBJ1-3,NA,TRBV6-5,NA
CATAPRPPSEQYF,TGTGCCACCGCCCCCCGCCCCCCATCGGAGCAGTACTTC,TRBJ2-7,NA,TRBV2,NA
CASSLASGRYQPQHF,TGTGCCAGCAGCTTAGCGTCCGGGAGGTATCAGCCCCAGCATTTT,TRBJ1-5,NA,TRBV7-9,NA
CASSPAFGANVLTF,TGTGCCAGCAGCCCCGCCTTCGGGGCCAACGTCCTGACTTTC,TRBJ2-6,NA,TRBV9,NA
CASAPGGGLSGANVLTF,TGTGCCAGCGCCCCAGGGGGCGGGCTCTCTGGGGCCAACGTCCTGACTTTC,TRBJ2-6,NA,TRBV21-1,NA
CASSFLPGDYGYTF,TGTGCCAGCAGTTTCCTACCGGGGGACTATGGCTACACCTTC,TRBJ1-2,NA,TRBV28,once
CASSTNTQGGPEKLFF,TGTGCCAGTAGTACTAATACACAGGGAGGGCCAGAAAAACTGTTTTTT,TRBJ1-4,NA,TRBV19,NA
CASSPEDYEQYF,TGTGCCAGCAGTCCTGAGGATTACGAGCAGTACTTC,TRBJ2-7,NA,TRBV12-3/TRBV12-4,NA
CASSSGQVFSYEQYF,TGTGCCAGTAGTTCGGGACAGGTTTTTTCCTACGAGCAGTACTTC,TRBJ2-7,TRBD1,TRBV19,NA
CASSPPGFRNLYEQYF,TGTGCCAGCAGCCCCCCAGGGTTCAGGAATCTTTACGAGCAGTACTTC,TRBJ2-7,NA,TRBV7-3,NA